What follows is one T cell receptor beta chain and its context. Unique molecular identifiers were built into the TCRbeta library. TCRdb reanalysed the PCR reads using MiXCR and keeps one entry per CDR3 protein. Of some 350,000 distinct CDR3 sequences listed, 16% are singletons. CDR3 size: 18 residues. After removal of 0 bases from V and 5 bases from J, the junction contained 6 bases not matched to a gene. Per the germline V gene, CDR1 is LGHDT and CDR2 is YNNKEL (reference sequence). The data derive from a study of T-cell reconstitution after alpha-beta-depleted transplantation in children. Source: PBMCs, mostly from graft donor cells, taken 360 days after TCRalphabeta/CD19-depleted stem cell transplant. The source is a male patient between 2 and 15 years old who had a stem cell transplant for acute lymphoblastic leukemia, so the T cells may come from the graft donor. The gene calls are TRBV3-1 and TRBJ2-1; 14 bases align to TRBD2. The CDR3 sequence is CASSQDRGLAGEHNEQFF. CDR3 nucleotide sequence: TGTGCCAGCAGCCAAGATCGGGGACTAGCGGGAGAACACAATGAGCAGTTCTTC.